The 20 T cell receptor beta chains in this list originate from one sample, sequenced in a study of blood T cell repertoires in COVID-19. The data were produced by immunoSEQ multiplex PCR, yet TCRdb's version contains in-frame clones alone and is incomplete. The data show some 150,000 clones, over 80% seen once. The source material was peripheral blood. The source is a woman older than 75 with acute or convalescent COVID-19.

The rearrangement uses TRBV29-1 and TRBJ2-3, with 9 nucleotides matching TRBD2. Germline CDR1 SQVTM, CDR2 ANQGSEA. J lost 4 bases, V lost 7 bases, and 12 bases had no gene match. The CDR3 extends over 15 amino acids. CDR3 loop: CSALRGGRVADTQYF. DNA for the CDR3: TGCAGCGCGTTGCGGGGGGGCCGGGTCGCAGATACGCAGTATTTT.

V is TRBV7-2 and J is TRBJ1-3, with D hard to call. With 5 bases removed from V and 0 bases from J, the gap between germline ends came to 8 bases. This CDR3 is 14 amino acids long. Germline CDR1 and CDR2: SGHTA and FQGNSA. This CDR3 reads CASSPGISGNTIYF. The CDR3 DNA reads TGTGCCAGCAGCCCCGGGATCTCTGGAAACACCATATATTTT. Together with reference TRBV7-2 and TRBJ1-3, the CDR3 gives the full variable domain: GAGVSQSPSNKVTEKGKDVELRCDPISGHTALYWYRQSLGQGLEFLIYFQGNSAPDKSGLPSDRFSAERTGGSVSTLTIQRTQQEDSAVYLCASSPGISGNTIYFGEGSWLTVV.

The gene calls are TRBV6-5 and TRBJ1-2; D is undetermined. CDR1 and CDR2 (germline): MNHEY, SVGAGI. The CDR3 extends over 13 amino acids. V lost 2 bases and J 1 base, leaving 5 bases between the germline ends. The CDR3 DNA follows: TGTGCCAGCAGTTACCAAATTAACTATGGCTACACCTTC. Protein: CASSYQINYGYTF.

This chain joins TRBV27 and TRBJ2-2; the match to TRBD2 covers 8 bases. The junction had 3 bases not matched to a gene; V was cut back by 2 bases and J by 4 bases. CDR3 length equals 15 residues. Germline CDR1 MNHEY, CDR2 SMNVEV (reference sequence). CDR3 sequence reads: CASSLRGTSTGELFF. CDR3 nucleotide sequence: TGTGCCAGCAGTTTAAGGGGGACTAGCACCGGGGAGCTGTTTTTT.

This clone was observed a single time. The chain is built from TRBV7-9 and TRBJ2-5; D is possibly TRBD2 (6 bases). This CDR3 has 14 residues. Germline V lookup: CDR1 SEHNR, CDR2 FQNEAQ (reference sequence). V dropped 7 bases and J dropped 1 base, with 13 bases sitting between them. CDR3 in DNA: TGTGCCAGCACGGAGGGCAGCGGCCAAGAGACCCAGTACTTC. Amino acid sequence: CASTEGSGQETQYF.

The chain joins TRBV2 to TRBJ2-1; tentatively, D is TRBD2 (7 bases). The CDR3 runs to 13 residues. Trimming left V 6 bases short and J 9 bases short, with 15 bases between. Germline CDR1 reads SNHLY; CDR2 reads FYNNEI. Here the CDR3 DNA reads TGTGCCAGCAGCGTAAAGGGGGGGGGTGAGCAGTTCTTC. Amino acid sequence: CASSVKGGGEQFF.

The chain couples TRBV27 to TRBJ2-7, with a possible D match to TRBD2 (5 bases). V shed 4 bases and J shed 5 bases, with 15 bases lying between them. The CDR3 is 14 residues long. Germline lookup yields CDR1 MNHEY and CDR2 SMNVEV (reference sequence). In DNA form, the CDR3 reads TGTGCCAGCAGTTCTTGGGGAGCGGCCCACGAGCAGTACTTC. This codes for CASSSWGAAHEQYF.

The rearrangement links TRBV27 to TRBJ2-1; D possibly corresponds to TRBD2 (5 bases). The CDR3 extends over 14 amino acids. The germline V and J ends were trimmed by 4 bases and 0 bases, with 7 bases remaining between them. Germline V gene data show CDR1 as MNHEY and CDR2 as SMNVEV (reference sequence). The CDR3 DNA follows: TGTGCCAGCAGTTCGGGGAGCTCCTACAATGAGCAGTTCTTC. As protein: CASSSGSSYNEQFF.

This sequence joins TRBV4-1 and TRBJ2-5; 13 bases map to TRBD2. Germline V CDR1 and CDR2: MGHRA, YSYEKL. J gave up 4 bases and V 0 bases, and 2 bases lay outside the gene matches. This CDR3 spans 16 amino acids. CDR3 coding DNA: TGCGCCAGCAGCCAAGAGGGACTAGCGGGGAGAGAGACCCAGTACTTC. It encodes CASSQEGLAGRETQYF.

This sequence joins TRBV24-1 and TRBJ2-2, with a weak D call TRBD2 (5 bases). The germline gives CDR1 KGHDR, CDR2 SFDVKD. The CDR3 sequence is 16 residues long. Trimming removed 4 bases from V and 1 base from J, with 12 bases in between. CDR3 in amino acids: CATSDASGLNTGELFF. Written as DNA, the CDR3 is TGTGCCACCAGTGACGCTTCAGGACTGAACACCGGGGAGCTGTTTTTT.

The rearrangement uses TRBV7-9 and TRBJ2-2; D may be TRBD2 (5 bases). The CDR3 runs 16 residues. Germline CDR1 and CDR2: SEHNR and FQNEAQ (reference sequence). Trimming took 1 base from V and 2 from J, leaving 11 bases between them. The CDR3 sequence is CASSLVQTINTGELFF. The CDR3 nucleotides are TGTGCCAGCAGCTTAGTACAGACTATAAACACCGGGGAGCTGTTTTTT.

The chain has TRBV3-1 (or the pseudogene TRBV3-2) and TRBJ1-1; D might be TRBD1 (5 bases). The CDR3 is 15 amino acids. Germline V gene data show CDR1 as LGHDT and CDR2 as YNNKEL (reference sequence). V dropped 4 bases and J dropped 1 base, with 13 bases sitting between them. The CDR3 sequence: CASSRRGEGNTEAFF. The DNA for the CDR3 is TGTGCCAGCAGCCGGCGAGGGGAGGGGAACACTGAAGCTTTCTTT.

The chain couples TRBV5-1 to TRBJ2-7; weak D call: TRBD1 (6 bases). The CDR3 contains 12 residues. Germline V CDR1 and CDR2: SGHRS, YFSETQ. Trimming took 7 bases from V and 0 from J, leaving 8 bases between them. DNA of the CDR3: TGCGCCAGCCAGGGGCTCTCCTACGAGCAGTACTTC. It specifies CASQGLSYEQYF.

The chain uses TRBV7-3 and TRBJ2-2; D possibly corresponds to TRBD2 (6 bases). The CDR3 loop spans 16 amino acids. Germline V gene data show CDR1 as SGHTA and CDR2 as FQGTGA. Trimming cost V 1 base and J 2 bases, with 11 bases left between them. The CDR3 nucleotides read TGTGCCAGCAGCTTAAGGGGCGGGGCTAACACCGGGGAGCTGTTTTTT. Protein: CASSLRGGANTGELFF.

The rearrangement links TRBV5-4 to TRBJ1-2; 9 bases match TRBD1. V shed 0 bases, J shed 5 bases, and the junction held 5 bases outside the gene matches. This CDR3 has 15 amino acids. CDR1 is SGHNT and CDR2 is YYREEE in the germline V gene (reference sequence). CDR3 region: CASSLGGTGSYGYTF. CDR3 bases: TGTGCCAGCAGCTTGGGTGGGACAGGGAGTTATGGCTACACCTTC.

V gene TRBV3-1 (or the pseudogene TRBV3-2) combines with J gene TRBJ2-1, with 11 bases matching TRBD2. CDR3 length: 15 residues. Trimming at V came to 2 bases and at J to 8 bases, leaving 5 bases not matched to a gene. Germline values: CDR1 LGHDT, CDR2 YNNKEL (reference sequence). CDR3 in amino acids: CASSQISGGADEQFF. The CDR3 DNA is TGTGCCAGCAGCCAAATTAGCGGGGGGGCCGATGAGCAGTTCTTC.

The V and J genes are TRBV3-1 (or the pseudogene TRBV3-2) and TRBJ1-2, with a tentative D call TRBD1 (6 bases). CDR1 and CDR2 (germline): LGHDT, YNNKEL (reference sequence). There are 15 residues in the CDR3. Trimming stripped 1 base from V and 2 bases from J, with 11 bases between. The CDR3, as DNA: TGTGCCAGCAGCCAAGGTCCCAGGGGAAACTATGGCTACACCTTC. Translated, it gives CASSQGPRGNYGYTF.

The table lists this clone with a count of one. The chain joins TRBV12-5 to TRBJ2-2; no firm D call. V lost 7 bases and J 6 bases, leaving 12 bases between the germline ends. Germline assignment: CDR1 LGHNT and CDR2 FRNRAP. The CDR3 sequence is 13 residues long. The CDR3 here is CASAPTIPGELFF. In nucleotides, the CDR3 is TGTGCTAGTGCCCCGACAATCCCCGGGGAGCTGTTTTTT.

As regards this clone: Other DNA sequences in this sample translate to the same CDR3. The J gene is TRBJ2-1, the V gene TRBV5-1, with a tentative D call TRBD2 (6 bases). The V end was cut by 0 bases, the J end by 2 bases, with 6 bases between. CDR1 is SGHRS and CDR2 is YFSETQ in the germline V gene. This CDR3 comprises 14 residues. CDR3 coding DNA: TGCGCCAGCAGCTTGGGCGGGGCCTACAATGAGCAGTTCTTC. Translation gives CASSLGGAYNEQFF.

The chain carries TRBV9 and TRBJ1-2; possible D gene TRBD1, 6 bases. The CDR3 has 14 residues. The V gene lost 1 base and the J gene lost 4 bases, with 11 bases spanning the gap. Germline V gene data show CDR1 as SGDLS and CDR2 as YYNGEE. The CDR3: CASSVSGQSYGYTF. In DNA form, the CDR3 reads TGTGCCAGCAGCGTAAGTGGACAGAGCTATGGCTACACCTTC.